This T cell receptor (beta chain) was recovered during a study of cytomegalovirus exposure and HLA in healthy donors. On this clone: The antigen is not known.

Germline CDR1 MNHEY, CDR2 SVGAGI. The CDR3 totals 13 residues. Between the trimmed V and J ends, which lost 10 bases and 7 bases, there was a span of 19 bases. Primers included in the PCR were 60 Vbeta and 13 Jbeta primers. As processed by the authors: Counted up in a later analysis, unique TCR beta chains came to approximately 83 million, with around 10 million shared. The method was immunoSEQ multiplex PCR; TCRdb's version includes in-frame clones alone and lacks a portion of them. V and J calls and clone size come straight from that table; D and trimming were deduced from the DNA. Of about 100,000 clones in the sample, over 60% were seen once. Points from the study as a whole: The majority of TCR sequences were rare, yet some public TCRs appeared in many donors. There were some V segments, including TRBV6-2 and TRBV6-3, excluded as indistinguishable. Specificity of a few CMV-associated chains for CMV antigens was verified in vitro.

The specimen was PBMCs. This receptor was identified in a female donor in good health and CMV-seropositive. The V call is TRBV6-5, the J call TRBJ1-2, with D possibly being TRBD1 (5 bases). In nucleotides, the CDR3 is TGTGCCACCGCCGGTTGGGAGGGGACTGGCTACACCTTC. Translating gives CATAGWEGTGYTF.